This T cell receptor (beta chain) was found in a study of T-cell reconstitution after alpha-beta-depleted transplantation in children. A TCRbeta library incorporating unique molecular identifiers was prepared. Via MiXCR, TCRdb re-called the PCR reads, giving one row per CDR3 protein. This sample has about 610,000 distinct CDR3 sequences; about 10% occur once, and the top ten carry 4% to 5%. Germline lookup yields CDR1 DFQATT and CDR2 SNEGSKA (reference sequence). The CDR3 covers 14 residues. V lost 0 bases and J lost 8, with 14 bases in between. The chain combines TRBV20-1 with TRBJ2-1; weak D call: TRBD1 (6 bases). The TCR was taken from a human donor who donated a stem cell graft to a child with acute myeloid leukemia. The source was PBMCs from the stem cell graft donor, collected from the stem cell graft. CDR3 protein: CSARDPRTVHEQFF. The DNA for the CDR3 is TGCAGTGCTAGAGATCCGCGGACAGTCCATGAGCAGTTCTTC.